The source of this TCR beta chain is a study of blood T cell repertoires in COVID-19. Study details: The analysed material was cDNA or gDNA that came from T cells, B-cell-depleted T cells, or PBMCs.

Cohort placement rested on clinical history that participants reported themselves. Trimming removed 2 bases from V and 8 bases from J; junction bases left unmatched: 16. This CDR3 region has 18 residues. Looked up from germline, CDR1 is LGHDT and CDR2 is YNNKEL (reference sequence). Some clones are missing from TCRdb's copy, which holds only in-frame ones; the method was immunoSEQ multiplex PCR. The data show about 200,000 clones, 75% to 90% seen once. What was sequenced was PBMCs or T cells enriched from blood (not recorded which). The source is a woman aged 25-40 years who had been exposed to COVID-19. The chain is built from TRBV3-1 (or the pseudogene TRBV3-2) and TRBJ1-2, with 11 bases that match TRBD1. CDR3 DNA sequence: TGTGCCAGCAGCCAACCCTGGACAGGGGGCGCGAAAAGTCGGGGCTACACCTTC. Translated: CASSQPWTGGAKSRGYTF.